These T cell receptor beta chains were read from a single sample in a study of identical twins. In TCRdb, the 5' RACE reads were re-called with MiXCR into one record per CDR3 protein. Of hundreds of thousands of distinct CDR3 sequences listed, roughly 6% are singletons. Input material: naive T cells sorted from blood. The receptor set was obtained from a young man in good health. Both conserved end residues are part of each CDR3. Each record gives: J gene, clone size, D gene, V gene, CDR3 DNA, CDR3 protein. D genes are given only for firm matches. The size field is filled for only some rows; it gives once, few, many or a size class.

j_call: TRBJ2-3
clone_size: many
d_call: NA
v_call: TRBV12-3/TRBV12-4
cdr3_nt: TGTGCCAGCAGTTCCTCCCGGGACCCCCAGTTGTATTTT
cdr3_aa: CASSSSRDPQLYF

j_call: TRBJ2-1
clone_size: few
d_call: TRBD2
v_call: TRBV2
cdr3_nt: TGTGCCAGCACCGATCGACTAGCGGAAAAATACAATGAGCAGTTCTTC
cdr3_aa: CASTDRLAEKYNEQFF

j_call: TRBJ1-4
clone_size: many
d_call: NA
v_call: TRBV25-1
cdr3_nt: TGTGCCAGCTCCCAAGGCGGATCAACTAATGAAAAACTGTTTTTT
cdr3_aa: CASSQGGSTNEKLFF

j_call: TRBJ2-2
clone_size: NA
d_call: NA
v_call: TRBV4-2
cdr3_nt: TGTGCCAGCAGCCAAGATGGAAGGGCGGGCACCGGGGAGCTGTTTTTT
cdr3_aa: CASSQDGRAGTGELFF

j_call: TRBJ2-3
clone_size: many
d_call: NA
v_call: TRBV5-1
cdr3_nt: TGCGCCAGCAGCTTGGCCCCGCTAGCTCCAACAGATACGCAGTATTTT
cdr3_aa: CASSLAPLAPTDTQYF

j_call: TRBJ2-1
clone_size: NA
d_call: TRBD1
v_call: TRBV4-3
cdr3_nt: TGCGCCAGCAGCCCAACCCGGACAGGGGACAATGAGCAGTTCTTC
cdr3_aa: CASSPTRTGDNEQFF

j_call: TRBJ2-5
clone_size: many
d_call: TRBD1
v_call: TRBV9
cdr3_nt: TGTGCCAGCAGCGTAGTACAGGGGGCATCAGAGACCCAGTACTTC
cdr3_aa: CASSVVQGASETQYF

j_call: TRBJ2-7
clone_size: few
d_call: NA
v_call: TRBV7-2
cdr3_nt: TGTGCCAGCAGCTTACACCGGATGGGCCCCTACGAGCAGTACTTC
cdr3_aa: CASSLHRMGPYEQYF

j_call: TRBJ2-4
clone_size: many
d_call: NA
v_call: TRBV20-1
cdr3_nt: TGCAGTGCTAGGACAATGCTAGCCAAAAACATTCAGTACTTC
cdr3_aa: CSARTMLAKNIQYF

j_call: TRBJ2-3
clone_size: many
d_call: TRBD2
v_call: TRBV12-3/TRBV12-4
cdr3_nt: TGTGCCAGCACCCTCGGGACTAGCGGCACAGATACGCAGTATTTT
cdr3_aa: CASTLGTSGTDTQYF

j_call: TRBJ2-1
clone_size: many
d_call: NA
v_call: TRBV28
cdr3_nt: TGTGCCAGCAGTCGGGCTTACAATGAGCAGTTCTTC
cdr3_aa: CASSRAYNEQFF

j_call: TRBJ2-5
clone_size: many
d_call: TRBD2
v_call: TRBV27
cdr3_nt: TGTGCCAGCAGTAGCCTAGCGGGCGCTATCCAAGAGACCCAGTACTTC
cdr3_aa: CASSSLAGAIQETQYF

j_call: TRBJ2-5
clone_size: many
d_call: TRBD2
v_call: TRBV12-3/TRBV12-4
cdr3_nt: TGTGCCAGCAGTTCCCCGGGACTAGCGGGCCAAGAGACCCAGTACTTC
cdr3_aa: CASSSPGLAGQETQYF

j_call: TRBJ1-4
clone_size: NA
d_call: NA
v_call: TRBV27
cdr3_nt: TGTGCCAGCAGTTTGTGGCAGGGGAATGAAAAACTGTTTTTT
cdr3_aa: CASSLWQGNEKLFF

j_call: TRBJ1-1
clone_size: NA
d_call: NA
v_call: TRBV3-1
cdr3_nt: TGTGCCAGCAGCCAAGTCTTAAGGACAGCTGAAGCTTTCTTT
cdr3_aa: CASSQVLRTAEAFF

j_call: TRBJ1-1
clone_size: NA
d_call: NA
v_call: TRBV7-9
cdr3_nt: TGTGCCAGCAGCTTAAGGCGGGTTACCACTGAAGCTTTCTTT
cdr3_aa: CASSLRRVTTEAFF

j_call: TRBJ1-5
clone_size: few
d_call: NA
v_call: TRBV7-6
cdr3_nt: TGTGCCAGCAGCCCCAGGGCAGAGAGCAATCAGCCCCAGCATTTT
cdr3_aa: CASSPRAESNQPQHF

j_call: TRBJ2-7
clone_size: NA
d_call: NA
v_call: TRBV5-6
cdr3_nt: TGTGCCAGCAGCTTTCCTAGCGCATCCTACGAGCAGTACTTC
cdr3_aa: CASSFPSASYEQYF

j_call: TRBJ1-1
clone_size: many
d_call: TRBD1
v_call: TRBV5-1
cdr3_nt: TGCGCCAGCAGCTTGGGGACAGGGATGATGAACACTGAAGCTTTCTTT
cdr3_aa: CASSLGTGMMNTEAFF

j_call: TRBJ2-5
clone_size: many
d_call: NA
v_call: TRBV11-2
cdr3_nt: TGTGCCAGCAGCTCCAGACTCGAGGAGACCCAGTACTTC
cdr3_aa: CASSSRLEETQYF

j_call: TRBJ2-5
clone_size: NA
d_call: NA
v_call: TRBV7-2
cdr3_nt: TGTGCCAGCAGTAGATTTACAGAGACCCAGTACTTC
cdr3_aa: CASSRFTETQYF

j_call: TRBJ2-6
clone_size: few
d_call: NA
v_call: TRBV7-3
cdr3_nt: TGTGCCAGCAGCCACGGAAAAAGCGGCCCCTCTGGGGCCAACGTCCTGACTTTC
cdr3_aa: CASSHGKSGPSGANVLTF

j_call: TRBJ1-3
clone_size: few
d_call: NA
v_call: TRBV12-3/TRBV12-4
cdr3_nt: TGTGCCAGCACCCACACCCGAATAAGGGGGGACACCATATATTTT
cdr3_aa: CASTHTRIRGDTIYF

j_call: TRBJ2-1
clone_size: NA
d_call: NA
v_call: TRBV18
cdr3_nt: TGTGCCAGCTCACTTCCCTATGACAATGAGCAGTTCTTC
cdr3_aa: CASSLPYDNEQFF

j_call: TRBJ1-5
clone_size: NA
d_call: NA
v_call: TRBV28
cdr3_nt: TGTGCCAGCAGTTTAGGGGGGGCTAGGAATCAGCCCCAGCATTTT
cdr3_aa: CASSLGGARNQPQHF

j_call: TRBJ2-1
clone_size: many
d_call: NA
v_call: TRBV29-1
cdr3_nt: TGCAGCGTTGAATGGCTGGAGGGTCCCGACAATGAGCAGTTCTTC
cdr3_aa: CSVEWLEGPDNEQFF

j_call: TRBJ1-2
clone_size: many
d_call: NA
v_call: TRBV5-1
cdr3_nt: TGCGCCAGCAGCCTGGGGACCTCCGAGGGCTACACCTTC
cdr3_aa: CASSLGTSEGYTF

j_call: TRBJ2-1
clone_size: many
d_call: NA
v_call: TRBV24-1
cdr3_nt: TGTGCCACCAGTGATTTGCTCGGGGATGAGCAGTTCTTC
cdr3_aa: CATSDLLGDEQFF

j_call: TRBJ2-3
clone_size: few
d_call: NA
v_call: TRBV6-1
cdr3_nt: TGTGCCAGCAGTGCGGGCAGTAGCACAGATACGCAGTATTTT
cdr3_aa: CASSAGSSTDTQYF

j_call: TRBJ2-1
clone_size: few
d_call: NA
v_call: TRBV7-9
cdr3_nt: TGTGCCAGCAGCTCGCCCCCTAACAATGAGCAGTTCTTC
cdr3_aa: CASSSPPNNEQFF

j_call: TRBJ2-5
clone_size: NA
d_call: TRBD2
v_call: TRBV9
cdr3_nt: TGTGCCAGCAGCCAGCGGGGCTGGGAATTGGACCAGTACTTC
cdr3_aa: CASSQRGWELDQYF

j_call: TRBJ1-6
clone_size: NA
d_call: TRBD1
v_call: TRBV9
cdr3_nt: TGTGCCAGCAGCGCCCAGGGGGCAGGATCACCCCTCCACTTT
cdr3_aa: CASSAQGAGSPLHF

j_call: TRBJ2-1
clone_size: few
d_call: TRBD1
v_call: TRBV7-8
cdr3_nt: TGTGCCAGCCTGGAGAGGACAGGGATTATTTCGGGCAATGAGCAGTTCTTC
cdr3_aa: CASLERTGIISGNEQFF

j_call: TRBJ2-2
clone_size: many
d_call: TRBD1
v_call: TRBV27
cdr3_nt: TGTGCCAGCAGTTTATTGGTCAGGGGGAACTGGAACACCGGGGAGCTGTTTTTT
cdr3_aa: CASSLLVRGNWNTGELFF

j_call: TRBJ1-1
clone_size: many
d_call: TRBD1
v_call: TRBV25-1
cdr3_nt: TGTGCCAGCAGTGCTCGACAGGGTCAGACTGAAGCTTTCTTT
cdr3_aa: CASSARQGQTEAFF

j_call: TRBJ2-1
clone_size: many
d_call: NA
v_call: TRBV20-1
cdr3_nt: TGCAGTGCTAGATCGGGTGGCGATAATCGGAAATTCCGACAGCTCGATGAGCAGTTCTTC
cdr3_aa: CSARSGGDNRKFRQLDEQFF

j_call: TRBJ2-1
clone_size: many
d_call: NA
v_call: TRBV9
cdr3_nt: TGTGCCAGCAGCCCCAGCAACCATAGAGGGGATGAGCAGTTCTTC
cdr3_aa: CASSPSNHRGDEQFF

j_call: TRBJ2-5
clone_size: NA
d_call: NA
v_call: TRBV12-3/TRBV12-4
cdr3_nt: TGTGCCAGCAGTTTCGTCCCCGGTTATGCGGAGACCCAGTACTTC
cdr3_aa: CASSFVPGYAETQYF

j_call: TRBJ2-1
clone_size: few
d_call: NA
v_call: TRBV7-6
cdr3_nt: TGTGCCAGCAGCTTGACGGGACTCTCCTACAATGAGCAGTTCTTC
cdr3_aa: CASSLTGLSYNEQFF

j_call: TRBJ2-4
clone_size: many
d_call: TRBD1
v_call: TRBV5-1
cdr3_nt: TGCGCCAGCAGCTTCACCGGGACAGTACCTTTTCAGTACTTC
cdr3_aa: CASSFTGTVPFQYF

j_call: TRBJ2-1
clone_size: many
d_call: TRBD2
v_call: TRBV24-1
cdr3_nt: TGTGCCACCAGTGACCCGGGACTAGCGGGAGTAAATGAGCAGTTCTTC
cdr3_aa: CATSDPGLAGVNEQFF

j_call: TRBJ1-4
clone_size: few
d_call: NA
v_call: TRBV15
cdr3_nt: TGTGCCACCAGCAGAGATATCGTCGGGGAAAAACTGTTTTTT
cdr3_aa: CATSRDIVGEKLFF